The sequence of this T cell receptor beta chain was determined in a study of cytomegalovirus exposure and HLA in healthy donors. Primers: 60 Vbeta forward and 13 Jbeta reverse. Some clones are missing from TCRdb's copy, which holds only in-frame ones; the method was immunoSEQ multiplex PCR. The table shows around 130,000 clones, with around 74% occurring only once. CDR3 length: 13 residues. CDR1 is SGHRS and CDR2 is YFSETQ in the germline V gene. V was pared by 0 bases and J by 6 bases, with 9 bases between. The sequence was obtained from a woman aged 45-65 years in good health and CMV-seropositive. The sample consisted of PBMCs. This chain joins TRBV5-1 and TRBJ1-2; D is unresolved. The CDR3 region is CASSLGPRDGYTF. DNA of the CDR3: TGCGCCAGCAGCTTGGGACCCCGGGATGGCTACACCTTC.